Given below is one TCR beta chain in context. Its target is unknown. The CDR3 has 15 residues. J lost 3 bases, V lost 6 bases, and 3 bases had no gene match. Germline values: CDR1 WNHNN, CDR2 SYGVQD (reference sequence). Primers included in the PCR were 60 Vbeta and 13 Jbeta primers. Per the original data handling: An analysis performed later counted about 80 million unique TCR beta chains (around 11 million of them shared). The protocol was immunoSEQ multiplex PCR, while the TCRdb copy is restricted to in-frame clones and leaves out a portion. V and J calls and clone size are copied from that table; D and trimming were computed from the DNA. The sample has approximately 140,000 clones, roughly 79% seen once. The data originate from a study of cytomegalovirus exposure and HLA in healthy donors. Study-level points and caveats: The study listed under 200 cytomegalovirus-associated TCR beta chains.

Material for sequencing was PBMCs. The receptor was isolated from a boy between 2 and 10 years old in good health and CMV-seronegative. The J gene is TRBJ2-2, the V gene TRBV10-1; 11 bases are shared with TRBD2. Here the CDR3 DNA reads TGCGCCAGCAGCTTTAGCGGGAGGGACACCGGGGAGCTGTTTTTT. Translation gives CASSFSGRDTGELFF.